These T cell receptor beta chains were read from a single sample in a study of OX40 agonist ivuxolimab in advanced cancers. Clones were read by immunoSEQ multiplex PCR, and TCRdb kept only the in-frame ones, dropping some. The repertoire holds about 120,000 clones, with 75% to 90% as singletons. The sequenced sample was CD4+ or CD8+ T cells sorted from blood, obtained in a trial of the OX40 agonist ivuxolimab. The receptors were sampled from an adult with an advanced solid tumor such as melanoma, head and neck, liver or kidney cancer. The CDR3 runs from the conserved cysteine through the conserved F or W. The order of the fields is D gene, J gene, clone size, V gene, CDR3 protein, CDR3 DNA. D genes are given only for firm matches. The size field is filled for only some rows; it gives once, few, many or a size class.

d_call: TRBD1
j_call: TRBJ1-2
clone_size: few
v_call: TRBV7-2
cdr3_aa: CASSLVSGQGPYGYTF
cdr3_nt: TGTGCCAGCAGCTTAGTTTCGGGACAGGGTCCCTATGGCTACACCTTC

d_call: TRBD2
j_call: TRBJ2-1
clone_size: NA
v_call: TRBV28
cdr3_aa: CASSDGTNYNEQFF
cdr3_nt: TGTGCCAGCAGCGACGGGACTAACTACAATGAGCAGTTCTTC

d_call: TRBD2
j_call: TRBJ2-7
clone_size: once
v_call: TRBV7-8
cdr3_aa: CASSPLAGTSYEQYF
cdr3_nt: TGTGCCAGCAGCCCCCTAGCGGGGACATCCTACGAGCAGTACTTC

d_call: TRBD1
j_call: TRBJ1-2
clone_size: NA
v_call: TRBV15
cdr3_aa: CATSREPGGSYGYTF
cdr3_nt: TGTGCCACCAGCAGAGAGCCAGGGGGATCCTATGGCTACACCTTC

d_call: TRBD2
j_call: TRBJ2-1
clone_size: once
v_call: TRBV7-2
cdr3_aa: CASSFSGGAQNEQFF
cdr3_nt: TGTGCCAGCAGCTTTAGCGGGGGGGCCCAGAATGAGCAGTTCTTC

d_call: NA
j_call: TRBJ2-1
clone_size: NA
v_call: TRBV7-2
cdr3_aa: CASSLATYNEQFF
cdr3_nt: TGTGCCAGCAGCTTAGCAACTTACAATGAGCAGTTCTTC

d_call: NA
j_call: TRBJ2-1
clone_size: NA
v_call: TRBV2
cdr3_aa: CASKGETGGYNEQFF
cdr3_nt: TGTGCCAGCAAAGGGGAGACAGGAGGGTACAATGAGCAGTTCTTC

d_call: NA
j_call: TRBJ2-3
clone_size: once
v_call: TRBV11-2
cdr3_aa: CASSFAGGQTDTQYF
cdr3_nt: TGTGCCAGCAGCTTCGCTGGAGGGCAGACAGATACGCAGTATTTT

d_call: TRBD1
j_call: TRBJ2-3
clone_size: NA
v_call: TRBV11-2
cdr3_aa: CASSSQGGDTQYF
cdr3_nt: TGTGCCAGCAGCTCACAGGGGGGAGATACGCAGTATTTT

d_call: NA
j_call: TRBJ1-1
clone_size: NA
v_call: TRBV10-3
cdr3_aa: CAISDASGGNTEAFF
cdr3_nt: TGTGCCATCAGTGACGCCTCGGGGGGGAACACTGAAGCTTTCTTT

d_call: TRBD1
j_call: TRBJ2-4
clone_size: NA
v_call: TRBV30
cdr3_aa: CATGQGNIQYF
cdr3_nt: TGTGCTACGGGACAGGGCAACATTCAGTACTTC

d_call: NA
j_call: TRBJ1-1
clone_size: NA
v_call: TRBV18
cdr3_aa: CASSPRPAPSVAFF
cdr3_nt: TGTGCCAGCTCACCACGGCCAGCCCCCAGCGTAGCTTTCTTT

d_call: TRBD2
j_call: TRBJ2-3
clone_size: NA
v_call: TRBV4-1
cdr3_aa: CASSQAAGGTQYF
cdr3_nt: TGCGCCAGCAGCCAAGCGGCGGGGGGTACGCAGTATTTT

d_call: NA
j_call: TRBJ1-6
clone_size: NA
v_call: TRBV6-5
cdr3_aa: CASSYATENSPLHF
cdr3_nt: TGTGCCAGCAGTTACGCGACAGAAAATTCACCCCTCCACTTT

d_call: NA
j_call: TRBJ1-5
clone_size: NA
v_call: TRBV28
cdr3_aa: CASNVGISGNQPQHF
cdr3_nt: TGTGCCAGCAATGTGGGGATCTCGGGCAATCAGCCCCAGCATTTT

d_call: NA
j_call: TRBJ2-7
clone_size: NA
v_call: TRBV5-1
cdr3_aa: CASSPGPMAGQYF
cdr3_nt: TGCGCCAGCAGCCCGGGACCGATGGCAGGCCAGTACTTC

d_call: NA
j_call: TRBJ2-3
clone_size: NA
v_call: TRBV7-2
cdr3_aa: CASSLGGGRTDTQYF
cdr3_nt: TGTGCCAGCAGCTTAGGAGGGGGTCGCACAGATACGCAGTATTTT

d_call: NA
j_call: TRBJ1-6
clone_size: NA
v_call: TRBV6-5
cdr3_aa: CASSLHQGSSPLHF
cdr3_nt: TGTGCCAGCAGCCTTCATCAGGGAAGTTCACCCCTCCACTTT

d_call: TRBD1
j_call: TRBJ1-4
clone_size: NA
v_call: TRBV6-5
cdr3_aa: CASSYQGAREKLFF
cdr3_nt: TGTGCCAGCAGTTACCAGGGGGCGCGTGAAAAACTGTTTTTT

d_call: NA
j_call: TRBJ1-5
clone_size: NA
v_call: TRBV4-3
cdr3_aa: CASSPNPGGNQPQHF
cdr3_nt: TGCGCCAGCAGCCCCAATCCTGGGGGCAATCAGCCCCAGCATTTT

d_call: NA
j_call: TRBJ1-3
clone_size: NA
v_call: TRBV6-5
cdr3_aa: CASSYSSVSGGNTIYF
cdr3_nt: TGTGCCAGCAGTTACTCGTCGGTCTCGGGGGGAAACACCATATATTTT

d_call: NA
j_call: TRBJ1-3
clone_size: NA
v_call: TRBV18
cdr3_aa: CASSPGVENTIYF
cdr3_nt: TGTGCCAGCTCACCAGGGGTGGAAAACACCATATATTTT

d_call: NA
j_call: TRBJ1-2
clone_size: NA
v_call: TRBV4-3
cdr3_aa: CASSPQGRASYGYTF
cdr3_nt: TGCGCCAGCAGCCCCCAGGGCAGGGCGAGCTATGGCTACACCTTC

d_call: TRBD2
j_call: TRBJ2-3
clone_size: NA
v_call: TRBV23-1
cdr3_aa: CASSSHGGESDTQYF
cdr3_nt: TGCGCCAGCAGTTCGCACGGGGGGGAGTCAGATACGCAGTATTTT

d_call: NA
j_call: TRBJ2-5
clone_size: NA
v_call: TRBV21-1
cdr3_aa: CASSTIAGGSEETQYF
cdr3_nt: TGTGCCAGCAGCACTATAGCGGGGGGATCCGAAGAGACCCAGTACTTC

d_call: NA
j_call: TRBJ1-3
clone_size: NA
v_call: TRBV28
cdr3_aa: CASLSGMTGNTIYF
cdr3_nt: TGTGCCAGCTTGTCAGGGATGACAGGAAACACCATATATTTT

d_call: NA
j_call: TRBJ2-1
clone_size: NA
v_call: TRBV7-9
cdr3_aa: CASSFSGIEQFF
cdr3_nt: TGTGCCAGCAGCTTTTCAGGAATTGAGCAGTTCTTC

d_call: TRBD2
j_call: TRBJ2-3
clone_size: NA
v_call: TRBV10-2
cdr3_aa: CASSEGLAGTDTQYF
cdr3_nt: TGCGCCAGCAGTGAGGGACTAGCCGGCACAGATACGCAGTATTTT

d_call: NA
j_call: TRBJ2-7
clone_size: NA
v_call: TRBV27
cdr3_aa: CASSLRGAPEQYF
cdr3_nt: TGTGCCAGCAGTTTACGGGGGGCGCCTGAGCAGTACTTC

d_call: NA
j_call: TRBJ2-1
clone_size: NA
v_call: TRBV4-3
cdr3_aa: CASSQEISTYNEQFF
cdr3_nt: TGCGCCAGCAGCCAAGAAATTTCCACCTACAATGAGCAGTTCTTC

d_call: NA
j_call: TRBJ2-7
clone_size: NA
v_call: TRBV7-2
cdr3_aa: CASSSDRFYEQYF
cdr3_nt: TGTGCCAGCAGCTCGGACAGATTTTACGAGCAGTACTTC

d_call: NA
j_call: TRBJ1-3
clone_size: NA
v_call: TRBV29-1
cdr3_aa: CSAGEGSGNTIYF
cdr3_nt: TGCAGCGCTGGGGAGGGCTCTGGAAACACCATATATTTT

d_call: TRBD2
j_call: TRBJ2-1
clone_size: NA
v_call: TRBV2
cdr3_aa: CASKGQAGIEQFF
cdr3_nt: TGTGCCAGCAAGGGGCAAGCGGGAATAGAGCAGTTCTTC

d_call: NA
j_call: TRBJ1-1
clone_size: NA
v_call: TRBV5-1
cdr3_aa: CASSFVGGTEAFF
cdr3_nt: TGCGCCAGCAGCTTTGTGGGTGGCACTGAAGCTTTCTTT

d_call: TRBD1
j_call: TRBJ1-3
clone_size: once
v_call: TRBV19
cdr3_aa: CASSQTGDSGNTIYF
cdr3_nt: TGTGCCAGTAGTCAAACAGGGGACTCTGGAAACACCATATATTTT

d_call: TRBD1
j_call: TRBJ2-7
clone_size: many
v_call: TRBV28
cdr3_aa: CASSLNRGVGEQYF
cdr3_nt: TGTGCCAGCAGTTTAAACAGGGGAGTGGGCGAGCAGTACTTC

d_call: NA
j_call: TRBJ1-3
clone_size: NA
v_call: TRBV7-2
cdr3_aa: CASSLGWTVGNTIYF
cdr3_nt: TGTGCCAGCAGCTTAGGATGGACAGTAGGAAACACCATATATTTT

d_call: TRBD1
j_call: TRBJ1-1
clone_size: NA
v_call: TRBV9
cdr3_aa: CASSADGTANTEAFF
cdr3_nt: TGTGCCAGCAGCGCCGATGGGACAGCCAACACTGAAGCTTTCTTT

d_call: NA
j_call: TRBJ1-5
clone_size: NA
v_call: TRBV10-3
cdr3_aa: CAISERTDSNQPQHF
cdr3_nt: TGTGCCATCAGTGAGAGGACAGATAGCAATCAGCCCCAGCATTTT

d_call: TRBD1
j_call: TRBJ2-5
clone_size: NA
v_call: TRBV4-1
cdr3_aa: CASSQETGGIQYF
cdr3_nt: TGCGCCAGCAGCCAAGAAACAGGGGGCATCCAGTACTTC

d_call: TRBD1
j_call: TRBJ1-2
clone_size: NA
v_call: TRBV18
cdr3_aa: CASSPGQGVHGYTF
cdr3_nt: TGTGCCAGCTCACCGGGACAGGGAGTCCATGGCTACACCTTC

d_call: NA
j_call: TRBJ1-1
clone_size: NA
v_call: TRBV28
cdr3_aa: CASSPGSRTEAFF
cdr3_nt: TGTGCCAGCAGCCCAGGGTCTAGAACTGAAGCTTTCTTT

d_call: NA
j_call: TRBJ1-5
clone_size: NA
v_call: TRBV29-1
cdr3_aa: CSVWTGGDQPQHF
cdr3_nt: TGCAGCGTATGGACCGGGGGAGATCAGCCCCAGCATTTT

d_call: NA
j_call: TRBJ2-2
clone_size: NA
v_call: TRBV9
cdr3_aa: CASSLRGATGELFF
cdr3_nt: TGTGCCAGCAGCCTCCGGGGGGCTACCGGGGAGCTGTTTTTT

d_call: TRBD1
j_call: TRBJ1-5
clone_size: NA
v_call: TRBV28
cdr3_aa: CASSAPDRENQPQHF
cdr3_nt: TGTGCCAGCAGTGCCCCGGACAGGGAGAATCAGCCCCAGCATTTT

d_call: NA
j_call: TRBJ2-5
clone_size: once
v_call: TRBV30
cdr3_aa: CAWSGGVKETQYF
cdr3_nt: TGTGCCTGGAGTGGAGGAGTCAAAGAGACCCAGTACTTC

d_call: NA
j_call: TRBJ1-1
clone_size: NA
v_call: TRBV20-1
cdr3_aa: CSAPVRAGAFF
cdr3_nt: TGCAGTGCCCCCGTTCGGGCCGGAGCTTTCTTT

d_call: TRBD1
j_call: TRBJ1-2
clone_size: NA
v_call: TRBV7-8
cdr3_aa: CASSRQRQGEGYGYTF
cdr3_nt: TGTGCCAGCAGCCGTCAGAGACAGGGGGAGGGCTATGGCTACACCTTC

d_call: NA
j_call: TRBJ2-1
clone_size: NA
v_call: TRBV7-2
cdr3_aa: CASSLDGPPREQFF
cdr3_nt: TGTGCCAGCAGCTTAGACGGACCACCTCGTGAGCAGTTCTTC

d_call: NA
j_call: TRBJ2-5
clone_size: NA
v_call: TRBV21-1
cdr3_aa: CASSKGSPRETQYF
cdr3_nt: TGTGCCAGCAGCAAAGGATCCCCTCGGGAGACCCAGTACTTC

d_call: NA
j_call: TRBJ1-6
clone_size: NA
v_call: TRBV28
cdr3_aa: CASSRGTRGSGSPLHF
cdr3_nt: TGTGCCAGCAGTCGGGGGACAAGGGGGTCTGGGTCACCCCTCCACTTT

d_call: NA
j_call: TRBJ2-3
clone_size: NA
v_call: TRBV4-3
cdr3_aa: CASSQAGASWDTQYF
cdr3_nt: TGCGCCAGCAGCCAAGCAGGGGCCTCGTGGGATACGCAGTATTTT

d_call: TRBD2
j_call: TRBJ2-7
clone_size: NA
v_call: TRBV2
cdr3_aa: CASRTRGGMSEQYF
cdr3_nt: TGTGCCAGCAGGACACGGGGAGGGATGAGCGAGCAGTACTTC